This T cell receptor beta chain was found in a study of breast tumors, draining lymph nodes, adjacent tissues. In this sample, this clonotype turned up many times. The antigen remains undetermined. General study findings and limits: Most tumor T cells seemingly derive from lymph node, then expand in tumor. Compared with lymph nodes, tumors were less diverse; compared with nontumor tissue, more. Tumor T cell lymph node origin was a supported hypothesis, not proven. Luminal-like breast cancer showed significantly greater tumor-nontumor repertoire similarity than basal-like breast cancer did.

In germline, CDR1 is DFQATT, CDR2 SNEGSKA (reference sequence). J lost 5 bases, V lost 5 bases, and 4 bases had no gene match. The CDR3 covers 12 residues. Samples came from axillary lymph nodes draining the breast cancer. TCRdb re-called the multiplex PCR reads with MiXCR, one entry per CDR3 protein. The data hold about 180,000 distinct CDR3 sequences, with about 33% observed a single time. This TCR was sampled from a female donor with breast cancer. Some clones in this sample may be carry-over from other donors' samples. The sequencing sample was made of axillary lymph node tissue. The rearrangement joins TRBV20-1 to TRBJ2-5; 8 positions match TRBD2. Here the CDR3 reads CSAPGTRETQYF. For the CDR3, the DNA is TGCAGTGCTCCCGGGACTAGGGAGACCCAGTACTTC.